The 19 T cell receptor beta chains reported below all come from one sample, sequenced in a study of cytomegalovirus exposure and HLA in healthy donors. The PCR employed 60 Vbeta primers together with 13 Jbeta primers. Measured with immunoSEQ multiplex PCR; TCRdb has only the in-frame clones, and not every one. The sample gives 54,000 or so clones, 70% of which show up once; approximately 19% is in the top ten. Sequenced input: PBMCs. All receptors derive from a woman aged 60 to 75 in good health and CMV-seropositive.

J is TRBJ2-7 and V is TRBV25-1; TRBD1 matches at 8 bases. From germline, CDR1 is MGHDK and CDR2 SYGVNS. This CDR3 has 15 amino acids. Trimming took 5 bases from V and 5 from J; bases not matched to a gene: 11. The CDR3 reads CASSLSRGLLNEQYF. The CDR3 nucleotides are TGTGCCAGCAGTTTATCCAGGGGGCTTCTCAACGAGCAGTACTTC.

The chain uses TRBV6-1 and TRBJ2-7, with D maybe TRBD1 (5 bases). CDR1 and CDR2 from the germline V gene are MNHNS and SASEGT. Trimming left V 6 bases short and J 7 bases short, with 10 bases between. The CDR3 covers 11 residues. The CDR3 reads CASRRGEEQYF. CDR3 in DNA: TGTGCCAGCAGAAGGGGTGAGGAGCAGTACTTC.

V and J are TRBV29-1 and TRBJ1-2, with unresolved D. The V gene's germline CDR1 is SQVTM and CDR2 ANQGSEA. V lost 0 bases, J lost 5 bases, and 7 bases lay in between. The CDR3 runs to 12 residues. The CDR3 loop reads CSVEEGGYGYTF. DNA for the CDR3: TGCAGCGTTGAAGAGGGAGGGTATGGCTACACCTTC.

This clone occurred once. This chain joins TRBV9 and TRBJ2-3; 8 positions agree with TRBD1. Germline CDR1 is SGDLS and CDR2 is YYNGEE. The CDR3 consists of 15 residues. The trim removed 2 bases at V and 4 bases at J, leaving 6 bases unmatched. The CDR3 loop reads CASSVGQGSPDTQYF. DNA for the CDR3: TGTGCCAGCAGCGTCGGACAGGGTTCACCAGATACGCAGTATTTT.

The chain has TRBV4-3 and TRBJ2-3, with 13 bases aligning to TRBD2. Germline values: CDR1 LGHNA, CDR2 YSLEER. This CDR3 comprises 16 residues. Trimming cost V 4 bases and J 5 bases; bases outside gene matches: 6. Here the CDR3 reads CASSLTSGGAVDTQYF. The CDR3 bases are TGCGCCAGCAGCCTCACTAGCGGGGGGGCGGTAGATACGCAGTATTTT.

This rearrangement joins TRBV7-3 to TRBJ1-1; D is possibly TRBD1 (5 bases). V lost 5 bases, J lost 3 bases, and 16 bases lay in between. The germline CDR1 and CDR2 sequences are SGHTA and FQGTGA. CDR3 size: 15 residues. CDR3 nucleotides: TGTGCCAGCAGCCCGTCGGGCGCAGGGTACACTGAAGCTTTCTTT. This sequence encodes CASSPSGAGYTEAFF.

This chain connects TRBV5-4 to TRBJ2-3; D is unresolved. Germline V gene data show CDR1 as SGHNT and CDR2 as YYREEE (reference sequence). This CDR3 region has 12 residues. V was shortened by 5 bases and J by 2 bases, with 6 bases between the two germline ends. CDR3 sequence: CASRQDTDTQYF. CDR3 nucleotide sequence: TGTGCCAGCAGACAAGACACAGATACGCAGTATTTT.

The chain couples TRBV10-3 to TRBJ1-5; 11 nucleotides line up with TRBD1. The length of the CDR3 is 13 residues. Germline V lookup: CDR1 ENHRY, CDR2 SYGVKD. V was clipped by 10 bases and J by 5 bases; unmatched bases: 4. The CDR3 region is CATSGQGDQPQHF. For the CDR3, the DNA is TGTGCCACGTCGGGACAGGGGGATCAGCCCCAGCATTTT.

This clone came up once. One end of the junction fails to match germline, which may point to a read error. V is TRBV10-3 and J is TRBJ1-2; tentative D call: TRBD1 (6 bases). CDR1 and CDR2 from the germline V gene are ENHRY and SYGVKD. CDR3 length equals 13 residues. The CDR3 DNA reads as TGTGCCATCAGTGAGTCTGAGGGACAACCGCCGGTCTTC. Translated, it gives CAISESEGQPPVF.

The chain combines TRBV7-2 with TRBJ1-2; 8 bases match TRBD1. In germline, CDR1 is SGHTA, CDR2 FQGNSA. After removal of 6 bases from V and 8 bases from J, the junction contained 8 bases not matched to a gene. The CDR3 is 13 amino acids. This chain's CDR3 is CASSPTGVRGYTF. The CDR3 DNA reads as TGTGCCAGCAGTCCGACAGGGGTGCGAGGCTACACCTTC.

The chain is built from TRBV7-2 and TRBJ2-7; 9 positions agree with TRBD2. After removal of 7 bases from V and 3 bases from J, the junction contained 13 bases not matched to a gene. This CDR3 comprises 16 residues. CDR1 and CDR2 (germline): SGHTA, FQGNSA. In DNA form, the CDR3 reads TGTGCCAGCATCGAGACTAGCGGACACTATGGCTACGAGCAGTACTTC. It encodes CASIETSGHYGYEQYF.

The chain carries TRBV4-3 and TRBJ2-5; perhaps TRBD1 as D (5 bases). CDR1 LGHNA and CDR2 YSLEER come from the germline V gene. This CDR3 is built from 17 residues. Trimming removed 1 base at V and 0 bases at J, with 15 bases between. CDR3 sequence (DNA): TGCGCCAGCAGCCAAGGTGAGGACAAGGGGTACCAAGAGACCCAGTACTTC. Protein product: CASSQGEDKGYQETQYF.

This chain's CDR3 is CASSPTSGGVDTQYF. The DNA for the CDR3 is TGTGCCAGCAGTCCGACTAGCGGGGGCGTTGATACGCAGTATTTT. This chain connects TRBV2 to TRBJ2-3; 12 positions match TRBD2. This CDR3 contains 15 residues. Germline V gene lookup returns CDR1 SNHLY and CDR2 FYNNEI. Trimming at V came to 5 bases and at J to 6 bases, leaving 6 bases not matched to a gene.

The gene calls are TRBV4-1 and TRBJ1-4; no firm D call. CDR3 length equals 18 residues. Germline assignment: CDR1 MGHRA and CDR2 YSYEKL. V gave up 3 bases and J gave up 3 bases, with 20 bases separating them. The DNA for the CDR3 is TGCGCCAGCAGCCATCCCGCCCGGGAATCTTTGTCTAATGAAAAACTGTTTTTT. This translates into CASSHPARESLSNEKLFF.

The gene calls are TRBV27 and TRBJ1-1, with D possibly TRBD1 on 6 matching bases. Per the germline V gene, CDR1 is MNHEY and CDR2 is SMNVEV (reference sequence). V was pared by 8 bases and J by 0 bases, with 10 bases between. This CDR3 has 13 residues. DNA for the CDR3: TGTGCCAGCCATTGGACAGTGAACACTGAAGCTTTCTTT. Its protein product is CASHWTVNTEAFF.

The rearrangement uses TRBV7-2 and TRBJ2-3; TRBD2 matches 16 bases. CDR3 size: 17 residues. In germline, CDR1 is SGHTA, CDR2 FQGNSA. J lost 6 bases, V lost 3 bases, and 6 bases had no gene match. CDR3 sequence reads: CASSFWGLAGGPDTQYF. The CDR3 nucleotides are TGTGCCAGCAGCTTCTGGGGACTAGCGGGGGGGCCGGATACGCAGTATTTT.

CDR3 sequence reads: CASRDRENTEAFF. The CDR3, as DNA: TGTGCCAGTAGGGACAGGGAAAACACTGAAGCTTTCTTT. The chain employs TRBV19 and TRBJ1-1; the match to TRBD1 covers 8 bases. Germline CDR1 LNHDA, CDR2 SQIVND (reference sequence). The CDR3 extends over 13 amino acids. The J segment lost 2 bases and the V segment lost 6 bases, leaving 2 bases of the junction unmatched.

This clone has only a few counts. J is TRBJ1-5 and V is TRBV7-9; D gene unclear. Germline V gene data show CDR1 as SEHNR and CDR2 as FQNEAQ (reference sequence). This CDR3 has 13 residues. Trimming removed 5 bases at V and 7 bases at J, with 12 bases between. CDR3 sequence reads: CASSPGEGQPQHF. CDR3 DNA: TGTGCCAGCAGCCCCGGGGAGGGCCAGCCCCAGCATTTT.

The V gene is TRBV5-4, the J gene TRBJ2-5; weak D call: TRBD2 (5 bases). Germline CDR1 is SGHNT and CDR2 is YYREEE (reference sequence). V lost 5 bases to trimming and J lost 0 bases, with 14 bases between them. The CDR3 has 15 amino acids. DNA of the CDR3: TGTGCCAGCAGTATGTCAGCGGCCCACCAAGAGACCCAGTACTTC. Translated: CASSMSAAHQETQYF.